This T cell receptor beta chain was documented in a study of OX40 agonist ivuxolimab in advanced cancers. Overall study context: Treatment of patients was with ivuxolimab, an agonistic anti-OX40 (CD134) antibody. People who had prior anti-PD-1, anti-PD-L1 or anti-CTLA-4 therapy could take part, and roughly 44% had some. General observations from the study: By week 6 at 0.1 to 3.0 mg/kg, blood CD4+ and CD8+ T cells had expanded clonally.

Losses at the gene ends were 4 bases for V and 5 bases for J; bases not matched to a gene: 9. CDR1 is SGHDT and CDR2 is YYEEEE in the germline V gene. The CDR3 is 15 residues long. Sequencing used immunoSEQ multiplex PCR; TCRdb keeps in-frame clones, though not all of them. The repertoire holds some 83,000 clones, with 90% as singletons. To note about this clone: Antigen specificity is unknown.

It was autoimmune disease history or systemic immunosuppression that excluded patients. The receptor's source is an adult with an advanced solid tumor such as melanoma, head and neck, liver or kidney cancer. The sequencing used CD4+ or CD8+ T cells sorted from blood, collected in a trial of the OX40 agonist ivuxolimab. The rearrangement joins TRBV5-6 to TRBJ2-3; 8 bases agree with TRBD1. CDR3 loop: CASSLTNTGGDTQYF. CDR3 DNA: TGTGCCAGCAGCCTAACAAACACAGGGGGAGATACGCAGTATTTT. The full variable domain, its missing parts supplied by reference TRBV5-6 and TRBJ2-3, is DAGVTQSPTHLIKTRGQQVTLRCSPKSGHDTVSWYQQALGQGPQFIFQYYEEEERQRGNFPDRFSGHQFPNYSSELNVNALLLGDSALYLCASSLTNTGGDTQYFGPGTRLTVL.